What follows are 13 T cell receptor beta chains derived from one specimen sequenced in a study of T cell responses to AZD1222 COVID-19 vaccine. Sequenced by immunoSEQ multiplex PCR; TCRdb stores in-frame clones only, minus some. The sample comprises about 85,000 clones, about 90% of which are singletons, and around 17% rests with the top ten. Material: peripheral blood, obtained on day 0 of AZD1222 vaccination. These TCRs come from an adult in good health.

The rearrangement joins TRBV6-5 to TRBJ1-1, with TRBD1 identical over 8 bases. Germline V gene lookup returns CDR1 MNHEY and CDR2 SVGAGI. The J segment lost 5 bases and the V segment lost 6 bases, leaving 5 bases of the junction unmatched. The CDR3 has 13 amino acids. Here the CDR3 reads CASSQGARTEAFF. CDR3 bases: TGTGCCAGCAGCCAGGGGGCGCGGACTGAAGCTTTCTTT.

The table lists this clone with a count of one. V gene TRBV10-3 combines with J gene TRBJ1-1; D remains unclear. The CDR3 contains 13 residues. Germline CDR1 reads ENHRY; CDR2 reads SYGVKD. The V gene lost 6 bases and the J gene lost 1 base, with 9 bases spanning the gap. CDR3 nucleotide sequence: TGTGCCATCAGCTCCGCAGGGAACACTGAAGCTTTCTTT. This gives the protein CAISSAGNTEAFF.

The J gene is TRBJ2-2, the V gene TRBV3-1 (or the pseudogene TRBV3-2), with TRBD2 matching 7 bases. Germline CDR1 and CDR2: LGHDT and YNNKEL (reference sequence). This CDR3 contains 16 residues. Germline trimming cut 6 bases from V and 3 bases from J; bases unmatched to any gene: 10. The CDR3 protein is CASRTYSGRHTGELFF. CDR3 nucleotides: TGTGCCAGCAGAACCTATAGCGGGCGCCACACCGGGGAGCTGTTTTTT.

This clone was recorded only once. The chain couples TRBV15 to TRBJ2-5, with TRBD2 as a possible D gene (6 bases). The V end lost 0 bases, the J end lost 7 bases, and 15 bases lay between the germline ends. This CDR3 has 15 amino acids. Germline V gene data show CDR1 as LNHNV and CDR2 as YYDKDF (reference sequence). The CDR3 sequence is CATSRDYRGFGTQYF. The CDR3, as DNA: TGTGCCACCAGCAGAGATTATCGGGGGTTTGGGACCCAGTACTTC.

The chain recombines TRBV4-2 with TRBJ1-5; no definite D call. CDR3 length equals 14 residues. Germline V CDR1 and CDR2: LGHNA, YNFKEQ. The V and J ends lost 0 bases and 1 base respectively, with 4 bases between them. The CDR3 region has the DNA TGTGCCAGCAGCCAAGATAGGAGCAATCAGCCCCAGCATTTT. This sequence encodes CASSQDRSNQPQHF.

The chain links TRBV20-1 to TRBJ2-2; weak D call: TRBD2 (5 bases). The CDR3 runs 15 residues. V dropped 3 bases and J dropped 0 bases, with 11 bases sitting between them. CDR1 is DFQATT and CDR2 is SNEGSKA in the germline V gene (reference sequence). The CDR3 DNA is TGCAGTGCTAGTCGGGCTAGCCCGAACACCGGGGAGCTGTTTTTT. Its protein product is CSASRASPNTGELFF.

The chain combines TRBV18 with TRBJ1-5; no reliable D call. Germline values: CDR1 KGHSH, CDR2 LQKENI. CDR3 length: 13 amino acids. V shed 4 bases and J shed 0 bases, with 4 bases lying between them. CDR3 DNA: TGTGCCAGCTCACAATCTAGCAATCAGCCCCAGCATTTT. Translated, it gives CASSQSSNQPQHF. Filled out from reference TRBV18 and TRBJ1-5, the complete variable domain reads NAGVMQNPRHLVRRRGQEARLRCSPMKGHSHVYWYRQLPEEGLKFMVYLQKENIIDESGMPKERFSAEFPKEGPSILRIQQVVRGDSAAYFCASSQSSNQPQHFGDGTRLSIL.

For the CDR3, the DNA is TGTGCCAGCAGTCCTAGCGGAGCAAGTCCTTTAGCCCCCTACAATGAGCAGTTCTTC. It translates to CASSPSGASPLAPYNEQFF. The chain is built from TRBV28 and TRBJ2-1; 7 bases line up with TRBD2. The V gene's germline CDR1 is MDHEN and CDR2 SYDVKM. Unmatched junction bases numbered 18, after V lost 5 bases and J lost 2 bases. This CDR3 is built from 19 residues.

Only one count was recorded for this clone. The chain uses TRBV6-5 and TRBJ1-3; weak D call: TRBD1 (5 bases). V was trimmed by 6 bases and J by 6 bases, leaving 12 bases between them. The CDR3 runs to 13 residues. Germline CDR1 reads MNHEY; CDR2 reads SVGAGI. This CDR3 reads CASRGTGPNTIYF. DNA for the CDR3: TGTGCCAGCAGGGGGACCGGCCCAAACACCATATATTTT.

V gene TRBV9 combines with J gene TRBJ2-3; 16 bases fit TRBD2. Germline V gives CDR1 SGDLS, CDR2 YYNGEE. This CDR3 is 17 amino acids long. The trim removed 0 bases at V and 4 bases at J, leaving 2 bases unmatched. This CDR3 is CASSVVGLAGGADTQYF. The CDR3, as DNA: TGTGCCAGCAGCGTAGTGGGACTAGCGGGAGGGGCAGATACGCAGTATTTT.

CDR3 nucleotides: TGTGCCAGCATCTATGCTGGGACAGGGGGGAATGAAAAACTGTTTTTT. Amino acid sequence: CASIYAGTGGNEKLFF. The rearrangement joins TRBV5-5 to TRBJ1-4; 11 nucleotides match TRBD1. The CDR3 consists of 16 residues. V gave up 6 bases and J gave up 5 bases; unmatched junction bases: 9. Germline CDR1 and CDR2: SGHKS and YYEKEE (reference sequence).

This rearrangement joins TRBV28 to TRBJ2-7, with 10 bases identical to TRBD2. Germline assignment: CDR1 MDHEN and CDR2 SYDVKM. The length of the CDR3 is 14 residues. Trimming at V came to 2 bases and at J to 7 bases, leaving 5 bases not matched to a gene. The CDR3 DNA reads TGTGCCAGCAGTTTACTAGCGGGAGTACGTGAGCAGTACTTC. It encodes CASSLLAGVREQYF.

This chain joins TRBV7-9 and TRBJ2-1; TRBD2 agrees at 14 bases. CDR3 length equals 19 residues. The junction had 8 bases not matched to a gene; V was cut back by 4 bases and J by 0 bases. The germline CDR1 and CDR2 sequences are SEHNR and FQNEAQ (reference sequence). This CDR3 is CASSSGLAGVFFSYNEQFF. The CDR3 DNA is TGTGCCAGCAGCTCGGGACTAGCGGGAGTCTTTTTCTCCTACAATGAGCAGTTCTTC.